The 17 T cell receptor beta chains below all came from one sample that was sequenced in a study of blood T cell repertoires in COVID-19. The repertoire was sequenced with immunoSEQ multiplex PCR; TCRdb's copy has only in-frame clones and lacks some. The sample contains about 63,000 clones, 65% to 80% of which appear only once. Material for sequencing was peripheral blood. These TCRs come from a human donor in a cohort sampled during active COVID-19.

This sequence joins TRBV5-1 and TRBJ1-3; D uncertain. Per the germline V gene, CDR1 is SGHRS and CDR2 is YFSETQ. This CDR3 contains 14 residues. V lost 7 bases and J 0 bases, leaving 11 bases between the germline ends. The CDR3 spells CASRETLSGNTIYF. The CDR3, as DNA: TGCGCCAGCCGCGAGACACTCTCTGGAAACACCATATATTTT. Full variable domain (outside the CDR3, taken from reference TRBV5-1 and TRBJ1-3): KAGVTQTPRYLIKTRGQQVTLSCSPISGHRSVSWYQQTPGQGLQFLFEYFSETQRNKGNFPGRFSGRQFSNSRSEMNVSTLELGDSALYLCASRETLSGNTIYFGEGSWLTVV.

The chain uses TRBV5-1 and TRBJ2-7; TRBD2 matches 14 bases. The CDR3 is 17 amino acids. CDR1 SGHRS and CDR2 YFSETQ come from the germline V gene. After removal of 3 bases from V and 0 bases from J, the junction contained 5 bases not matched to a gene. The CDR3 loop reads CASSSGLAGGFSYEQYF. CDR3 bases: TGCGCCAGCAGCTCCGGACTAGCGGGAGGATTCTCCTACGAGCAGTACTTC.

CDR3 in amino acids: CASSTSGSAEQYF. CDR3 DNA sequence: TGTGCCAGCAGCACCAGCGGGAGTGCCGAGCAGTACTTC. This chain uses TRBV11-3 with TRBJ2-7, with 8 bases fitting TRBD2. This CDR3 has 13 amino acids. The ends lost 5 bases at V and 6 bases at J; junction bases unmatched: 6. Per the germline V gene, CDR1 is SGHNT and CDR2 is YENEEA.

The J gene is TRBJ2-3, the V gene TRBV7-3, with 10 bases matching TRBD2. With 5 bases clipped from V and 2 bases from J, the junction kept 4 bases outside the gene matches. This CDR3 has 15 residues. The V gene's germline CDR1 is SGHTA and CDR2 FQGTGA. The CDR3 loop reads CASSPGLAVTDTQYF. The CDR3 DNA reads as TGTGCCAGCAGCCCAGGACTAGCGGTCACAGATACGCAGTATTTT.

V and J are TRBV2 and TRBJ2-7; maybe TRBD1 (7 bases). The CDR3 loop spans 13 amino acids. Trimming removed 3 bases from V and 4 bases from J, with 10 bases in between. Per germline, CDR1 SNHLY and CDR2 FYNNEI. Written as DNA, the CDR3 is TGTGCCAGCAGTGACAGGGGGGTATACGAGCAGTACTTC. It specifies CASSDRGVYEQYF.

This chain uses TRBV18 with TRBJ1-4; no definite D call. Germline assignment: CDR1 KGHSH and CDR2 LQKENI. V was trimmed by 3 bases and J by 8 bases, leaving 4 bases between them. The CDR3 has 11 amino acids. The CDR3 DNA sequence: TGTGCCAGCTCACCCGGGGAAAAACTGTTTTTT. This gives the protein CASSPGEKLFF. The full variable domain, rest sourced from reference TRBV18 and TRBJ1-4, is NAGVMQNPRHLVRRRGQEARLRCSPMKGHSHVYWYRQLPEEGLKFMVYLQKENIIDESGMPKERFSAEFPKEGPSILRIQQVVRGDSAAYFCASSPGEKLFFGSGTQLSVL.

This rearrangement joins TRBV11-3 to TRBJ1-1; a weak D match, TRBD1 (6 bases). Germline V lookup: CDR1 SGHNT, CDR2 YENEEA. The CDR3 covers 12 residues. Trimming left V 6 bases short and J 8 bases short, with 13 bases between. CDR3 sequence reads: CASRSDRLEAFF. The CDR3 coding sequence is TGTGCCAGCAGATCAGACAGGCTAGAAGCTTTCTTT.

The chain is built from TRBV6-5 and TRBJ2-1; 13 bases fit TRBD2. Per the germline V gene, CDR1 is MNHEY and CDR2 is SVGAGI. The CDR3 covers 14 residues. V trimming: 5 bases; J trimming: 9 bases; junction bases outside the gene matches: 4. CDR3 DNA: TGTGCCAGCAGTCGGACTAGCGGGAGTGGTGAGCAGTTCTTC. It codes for CASSRTSGSGEQFF.

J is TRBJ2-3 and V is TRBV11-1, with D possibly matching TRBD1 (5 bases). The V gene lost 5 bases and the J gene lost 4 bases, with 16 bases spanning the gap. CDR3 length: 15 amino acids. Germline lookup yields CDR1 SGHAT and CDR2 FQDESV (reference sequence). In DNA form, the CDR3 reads TGTGCCAGCAGCACCCGCAGGGAAGTGGCAGATACGCAGTATTTT. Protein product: CASSTRREVADTQYF.

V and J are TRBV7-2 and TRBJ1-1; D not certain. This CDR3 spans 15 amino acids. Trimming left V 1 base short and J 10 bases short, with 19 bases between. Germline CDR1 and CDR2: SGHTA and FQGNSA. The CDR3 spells CASSLEPGWRWGAFF. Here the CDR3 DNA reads TGTGCCAGCAGCTTAGAGCCGGGATGGAGGTGGGGAGCTTTCTTT.

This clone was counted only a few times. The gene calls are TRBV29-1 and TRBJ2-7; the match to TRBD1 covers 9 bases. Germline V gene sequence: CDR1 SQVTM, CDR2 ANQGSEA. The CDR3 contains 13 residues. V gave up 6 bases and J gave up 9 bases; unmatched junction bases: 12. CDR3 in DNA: TGCAGCGTCGCTCGGGACAGGGCCGGTTGGCAGTACTTC. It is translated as CSVARDRAGWQYF.

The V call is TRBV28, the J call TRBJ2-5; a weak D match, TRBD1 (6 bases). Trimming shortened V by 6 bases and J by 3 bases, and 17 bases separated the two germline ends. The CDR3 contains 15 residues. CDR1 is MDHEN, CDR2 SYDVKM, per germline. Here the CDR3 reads CASSTTRGTKETQYF. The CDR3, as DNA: TGTGCCAGCAGCACTACCCGTGGGACAAAAGAGACCCAGTACTTC. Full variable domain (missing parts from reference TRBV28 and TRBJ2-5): DVKVTQSSRYLVKRTGEKVFLECVQDMDHENMFWYRQDPGLGLRLIYFSYDVKMKEKGDIPEGYSVSREKKERFSLILESASTNQTSMYLCASSTTRGTKETQYFGPGTRLLVL.

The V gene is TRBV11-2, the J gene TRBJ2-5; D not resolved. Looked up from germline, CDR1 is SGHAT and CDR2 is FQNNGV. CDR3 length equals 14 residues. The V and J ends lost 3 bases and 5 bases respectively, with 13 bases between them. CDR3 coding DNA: TGTGCCAGCAGCTTGGCTCAAGTCAGGGAGACCCAGTACTTC. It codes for CASSLAQVRETQYF.

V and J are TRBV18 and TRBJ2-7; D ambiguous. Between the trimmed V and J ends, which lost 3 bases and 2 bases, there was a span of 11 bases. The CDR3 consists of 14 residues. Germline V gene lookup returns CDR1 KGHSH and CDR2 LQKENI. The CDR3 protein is CASSPFRETYEQYF. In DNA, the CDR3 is TGTGCCAGCTCACCGTTCCGAGAAACCTACGAGCAGTACTTC.

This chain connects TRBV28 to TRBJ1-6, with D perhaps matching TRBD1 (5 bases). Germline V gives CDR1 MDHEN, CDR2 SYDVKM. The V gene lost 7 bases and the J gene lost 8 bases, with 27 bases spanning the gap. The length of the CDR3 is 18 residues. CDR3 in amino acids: CASNSLGLWGVRDSPLHF. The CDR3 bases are TGTGCCAGCAATTCATTGGGGCTTTGGGGCGTAAGGGATTCACCCCTCCACTTT.

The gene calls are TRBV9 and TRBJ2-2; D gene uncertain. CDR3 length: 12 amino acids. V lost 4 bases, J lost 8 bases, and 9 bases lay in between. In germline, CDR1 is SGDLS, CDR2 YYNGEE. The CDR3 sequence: CASSPSLGELFF. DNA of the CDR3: TGTGCCAGCAGCCCGTCCCTTGGGGAGCTGTTTTTT.

DNA of the CDR3: TGTGCCAGCAGCCAGTTGGACAGGGGTGACTACGAGCAGTACTTC. Residues: CASSQLDRGDYEQYF. The V and J genes are TRBV4-2 and TRBJ2-7; 9 bases map to TRBD1. The length of the CDR3 is 15 residues. V dropped 3 bases and J dropped 3; count of bases not matched to a gene: 6. Germline V lookup: CDR1 LGHNA, CDR2 YNFKEQ.